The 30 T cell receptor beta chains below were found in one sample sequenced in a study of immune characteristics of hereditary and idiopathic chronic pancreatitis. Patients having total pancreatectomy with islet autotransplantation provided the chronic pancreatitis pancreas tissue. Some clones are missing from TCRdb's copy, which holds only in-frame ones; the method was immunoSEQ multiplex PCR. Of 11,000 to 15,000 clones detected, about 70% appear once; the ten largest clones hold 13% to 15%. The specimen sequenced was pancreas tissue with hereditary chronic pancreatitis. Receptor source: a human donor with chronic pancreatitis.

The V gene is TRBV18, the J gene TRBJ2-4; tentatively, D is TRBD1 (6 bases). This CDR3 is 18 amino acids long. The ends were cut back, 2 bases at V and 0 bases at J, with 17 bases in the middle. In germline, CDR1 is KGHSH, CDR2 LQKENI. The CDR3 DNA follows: TGTGCCAGCTCACCATCGGCGCAGGGGCTTGGAGCCAAAAACATTCAGTACTTC. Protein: CASSPSAQGLGAKNIQYF. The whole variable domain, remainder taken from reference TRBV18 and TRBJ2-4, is NAGVMQNPRHLVRRRGQEARLRCSPMKGHSHVYWYRQLPEEGLKFMVYLQKENIIDESGMPKERFSAEFPKEGPSILRIQQVVRGDSAAYFCASSPSAQGLGAKNIQYFGAGTRLSVL.

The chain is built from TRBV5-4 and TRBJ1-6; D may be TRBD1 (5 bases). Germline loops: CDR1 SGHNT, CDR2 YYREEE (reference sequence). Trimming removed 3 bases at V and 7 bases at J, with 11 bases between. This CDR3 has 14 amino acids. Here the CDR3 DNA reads TGTGCCAGCAGCTCAATTACAGGAAATTCACCCCTCCACTTT. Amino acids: CASSSITGNSPLHF.

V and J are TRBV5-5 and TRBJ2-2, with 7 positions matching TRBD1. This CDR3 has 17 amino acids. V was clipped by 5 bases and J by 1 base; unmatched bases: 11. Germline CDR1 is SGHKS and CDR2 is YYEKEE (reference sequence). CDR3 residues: CASRGTTGVKNTGELFF. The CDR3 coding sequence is TGTGCCAGCAGAGGAACCACAGGGGTCAAGAACACCGGGGAGCTGTTTTTT.

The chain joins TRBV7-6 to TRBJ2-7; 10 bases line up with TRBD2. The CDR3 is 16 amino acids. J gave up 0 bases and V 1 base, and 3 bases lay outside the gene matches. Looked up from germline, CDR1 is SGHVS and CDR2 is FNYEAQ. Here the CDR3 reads CASSLVGLADSYEQYF. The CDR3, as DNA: TGTGCCAGCAGCTTAGTCGGACTAGCGGACTCCTACGAGCAGTACTTC.

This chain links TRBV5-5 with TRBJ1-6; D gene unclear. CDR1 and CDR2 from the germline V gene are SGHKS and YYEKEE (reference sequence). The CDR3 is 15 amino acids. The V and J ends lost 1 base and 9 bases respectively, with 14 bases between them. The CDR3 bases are TGTGCCAGCAGCTTGAGTCAACAGCTGGTTTCACCCCTCCACTTT. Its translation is CASSLSQQLVSPLHF.

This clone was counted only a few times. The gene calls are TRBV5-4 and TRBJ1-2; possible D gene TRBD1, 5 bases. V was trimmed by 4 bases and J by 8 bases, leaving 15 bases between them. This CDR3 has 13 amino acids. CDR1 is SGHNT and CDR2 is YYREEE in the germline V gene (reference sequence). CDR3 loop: CASSPGTVGGYTF. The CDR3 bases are TGTGCCAGCAGCCCTGGGACCGTTGGGGGCTACACCTTC. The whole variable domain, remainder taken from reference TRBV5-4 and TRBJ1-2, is ETGVTQSPTHLIKTRGQQVTLRCSSQSGHNTVSWYQQALGQGPQFIFQYYREEENGRGNFPPRFSGLQFPNYSSELNVNALELDDSALYLCASSPGTVGGYTFGSGTRLTVV.

The CDR3 spells CASSPLAGSYNEQFF. CDR3 nucleotides: TGCGCCAGCAGCCCACTAGCGGGCTCCTACAATGAGCAGTTCTTC. V gene TRBV5-1 combines with J gene TRBJ2-1; 9 bases are shared with TRBD2. Trimming cost V 4 bases and J 0 bases; bases outside gene matches: 2. Germline V gene sequence: CDR1 SGHRS, CDR2 YFSETQ. This CDR3 comprises 15 residues.

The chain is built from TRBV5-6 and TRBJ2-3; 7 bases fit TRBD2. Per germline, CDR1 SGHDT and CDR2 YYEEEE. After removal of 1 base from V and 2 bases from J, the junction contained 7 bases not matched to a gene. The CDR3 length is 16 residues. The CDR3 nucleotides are TGTGCCAGCAGCTTGTTCGGCCTAGCGGACACAGATACGCAGTATTTT. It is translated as CASSLFGLADTDTQYF.

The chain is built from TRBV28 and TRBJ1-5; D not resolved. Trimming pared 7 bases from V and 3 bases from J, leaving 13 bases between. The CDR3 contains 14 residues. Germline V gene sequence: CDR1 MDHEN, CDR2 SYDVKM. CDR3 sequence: CASMFRPFNQPQHF. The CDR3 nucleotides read TGTGCCAGCATGTTTCGTCCGTTCAATCAGCCCCAGCATTTT.

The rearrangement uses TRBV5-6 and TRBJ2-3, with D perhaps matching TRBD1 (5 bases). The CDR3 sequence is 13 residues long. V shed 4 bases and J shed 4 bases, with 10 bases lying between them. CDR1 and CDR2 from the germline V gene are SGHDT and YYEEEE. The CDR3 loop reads CASSDLQADTQYF. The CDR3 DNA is TGTGCCAGCAGCGACCTACAGGCAGATACGCAGTATTTT.

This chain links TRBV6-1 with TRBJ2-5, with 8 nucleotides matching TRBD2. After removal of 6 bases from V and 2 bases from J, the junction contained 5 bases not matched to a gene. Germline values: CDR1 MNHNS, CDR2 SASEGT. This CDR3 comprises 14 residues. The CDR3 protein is CASRQTSGQETQYF. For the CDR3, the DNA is TGTGCCAGCAGACAAACTAGCGGTCAAGAGACCCAGTACTTC.

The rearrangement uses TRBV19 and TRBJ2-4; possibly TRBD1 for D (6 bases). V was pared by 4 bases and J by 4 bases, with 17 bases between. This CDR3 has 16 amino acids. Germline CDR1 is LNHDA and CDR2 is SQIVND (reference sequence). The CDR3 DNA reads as TGTGCCAGTAGTACTCTCGAGGACAGAGTTAAAAACATTCAGTACTTC. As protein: CASSTLEDRVKNIQYF.

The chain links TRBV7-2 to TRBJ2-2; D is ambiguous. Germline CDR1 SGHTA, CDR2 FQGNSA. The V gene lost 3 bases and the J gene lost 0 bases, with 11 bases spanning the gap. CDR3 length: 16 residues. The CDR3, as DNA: TGTGCCAGCAGCTTTCAGAAAACAGCGAACACCGGGGAGCTGTTTTTT. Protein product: CASSFQKTANTGELFF.

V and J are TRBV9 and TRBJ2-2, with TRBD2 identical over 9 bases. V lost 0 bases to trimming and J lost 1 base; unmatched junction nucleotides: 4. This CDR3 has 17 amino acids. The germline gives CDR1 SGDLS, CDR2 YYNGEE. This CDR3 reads CASSVGGAGGNTGELFF. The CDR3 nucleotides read TGTGCCAGCAGCGTAGGGGGAGCGGGAGGGAACACCGGGGAGCTGTTTTTT.

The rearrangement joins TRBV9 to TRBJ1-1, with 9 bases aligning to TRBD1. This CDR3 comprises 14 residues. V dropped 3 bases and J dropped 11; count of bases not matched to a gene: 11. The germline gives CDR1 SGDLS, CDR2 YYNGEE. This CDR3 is CASSAEGQGMRAFF. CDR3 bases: TGTGCCAGCAGCGCTGAAGGACAGGGGATGCGGGCTTTCTTT.

The CDR3 protein is CASSWEGGQPQHF. The CDR3 DNA reads as TGTGCCAGCAGTTGGGAAGGTGGACAGCCCCAGCATTTT. The chain has TRBV27 and TRBJ1-5; D is unresolved. V was pared by 4 bases and J by 7 bases, with 11 bases between. This CDR3 spans 13 amino acids. Germline CDR1 and CDR2: MNHEY and SMNVEV (reference sequence).

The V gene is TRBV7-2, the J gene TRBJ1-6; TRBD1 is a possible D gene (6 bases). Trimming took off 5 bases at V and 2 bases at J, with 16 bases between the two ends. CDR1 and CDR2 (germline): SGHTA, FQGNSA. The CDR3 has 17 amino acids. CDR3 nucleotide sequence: TGTGCCAGCAGCGCGGGGGGCCCGGGGGCCTATAATTCACCCCTCCACTTT. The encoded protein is CASSAGGPGAYNSPLHF.

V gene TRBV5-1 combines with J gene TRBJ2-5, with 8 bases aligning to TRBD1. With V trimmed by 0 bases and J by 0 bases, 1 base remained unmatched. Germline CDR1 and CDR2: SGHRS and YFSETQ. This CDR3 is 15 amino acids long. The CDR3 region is CASSLGDRHQETQYF. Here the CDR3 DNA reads TGCGCCAGCAGCTTGGGGGACAGGCACCAAGAGACCCAGTACTTC. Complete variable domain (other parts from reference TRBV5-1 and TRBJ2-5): KAGVTQTPRYLIKTRGQQVTLSCSPISGHRSVSWYQQTPGQGLQFLFEYFSETQRNKGNFPGRFSGRQFSNSRSEMNVSTLELGDSALYLCASSLGDRHQETQYFGPGTRLLVL.

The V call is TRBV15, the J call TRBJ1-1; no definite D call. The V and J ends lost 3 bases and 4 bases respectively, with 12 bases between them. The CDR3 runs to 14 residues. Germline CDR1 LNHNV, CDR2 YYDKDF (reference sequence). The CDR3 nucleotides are TGTGCCACCAGCAGTCCCGGAGGGCCCACTGAAGCTTTCTTT. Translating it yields CATSSPGGPTEAFF.

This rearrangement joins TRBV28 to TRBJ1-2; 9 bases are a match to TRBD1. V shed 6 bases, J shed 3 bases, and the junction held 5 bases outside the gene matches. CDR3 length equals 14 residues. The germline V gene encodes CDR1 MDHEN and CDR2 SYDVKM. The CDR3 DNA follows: TGTGCCAGCAGCACTGGACAGGGGTACTATGGCTACACCTTC. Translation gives CASSTGQGYYGYTF.

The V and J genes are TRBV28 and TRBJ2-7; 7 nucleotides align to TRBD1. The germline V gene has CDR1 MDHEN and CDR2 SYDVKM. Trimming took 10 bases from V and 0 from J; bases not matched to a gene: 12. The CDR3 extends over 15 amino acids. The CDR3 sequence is CATRKDGTVSYEQYF. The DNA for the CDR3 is TGTGCCACCAGGAAGGACGGGACAGTCTCCTACGAGCAGTACTTC.

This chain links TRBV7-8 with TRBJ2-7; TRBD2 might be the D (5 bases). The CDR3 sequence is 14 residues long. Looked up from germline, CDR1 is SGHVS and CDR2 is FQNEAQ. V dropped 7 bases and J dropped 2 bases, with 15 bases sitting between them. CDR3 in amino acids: CASKMRADTYEQYF. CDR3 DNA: TGTGCCAGCAAGATGAGGGCGGATACCTACGAGCAGTACTTC.

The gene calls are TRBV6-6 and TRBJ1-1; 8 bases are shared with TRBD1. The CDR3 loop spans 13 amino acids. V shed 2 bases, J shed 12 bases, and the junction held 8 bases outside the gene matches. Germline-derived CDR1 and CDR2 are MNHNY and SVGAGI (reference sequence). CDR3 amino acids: CASSYADRDGSFF. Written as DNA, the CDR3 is TGTGCCAGCAGTTACGCGGACAGGGATGGATCTTTCTTT.

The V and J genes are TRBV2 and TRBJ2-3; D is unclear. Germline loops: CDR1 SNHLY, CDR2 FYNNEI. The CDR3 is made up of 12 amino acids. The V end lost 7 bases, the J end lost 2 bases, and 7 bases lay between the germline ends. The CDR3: CASKRTTDTQYF. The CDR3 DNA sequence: TGTGCCAGCAAACGGACCACAGATACGCAGTATTTT.

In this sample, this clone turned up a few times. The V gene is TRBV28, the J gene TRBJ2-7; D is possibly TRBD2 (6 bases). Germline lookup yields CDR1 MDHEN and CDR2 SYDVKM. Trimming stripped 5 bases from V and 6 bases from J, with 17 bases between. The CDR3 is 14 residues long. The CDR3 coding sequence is TGTGCCAGCAGTCGGGACTCTCTGGGGGTCGAGCAGTACTTC. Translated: CASSRDSLGVEQYF.

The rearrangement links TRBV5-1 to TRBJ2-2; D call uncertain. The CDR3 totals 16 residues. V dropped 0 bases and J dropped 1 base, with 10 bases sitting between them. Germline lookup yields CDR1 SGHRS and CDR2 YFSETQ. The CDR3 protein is CASSLAAQMNTGELFF. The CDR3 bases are TGCGCCAGCAGCTTGGCCGCACAGATGAACACCGGGGAGCTGTTTTTT. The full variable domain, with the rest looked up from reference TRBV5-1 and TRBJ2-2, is KAGVTQTPRYLIKTRGQQVTLSCSPISGHRSVSWYQQTPGQGLQFLFEYFSETQRNKGNFPGRFSGRQFSNSRSEMNVSTLELGDSALYLCASSLAAQMNTGELFFGEGSRLTVL.

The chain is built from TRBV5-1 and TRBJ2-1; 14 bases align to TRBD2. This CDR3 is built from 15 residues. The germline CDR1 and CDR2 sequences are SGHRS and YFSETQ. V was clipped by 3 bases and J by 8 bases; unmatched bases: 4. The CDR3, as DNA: TGCGCCAGCAGCTGGACTAGCGGGGGGACGGATGAGCAGTTCTTC. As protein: CASSWTSGGTDEQFF.

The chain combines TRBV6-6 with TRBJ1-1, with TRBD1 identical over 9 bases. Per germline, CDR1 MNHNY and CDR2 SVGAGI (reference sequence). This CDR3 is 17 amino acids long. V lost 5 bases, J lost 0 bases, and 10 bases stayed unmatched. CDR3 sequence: CASSPNRGLSLNTEAFF. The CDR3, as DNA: TGTGCCAGCAGTCCTAACAGGGGGCTGTCCTTGAACACTGAAGCTTTCTTT.

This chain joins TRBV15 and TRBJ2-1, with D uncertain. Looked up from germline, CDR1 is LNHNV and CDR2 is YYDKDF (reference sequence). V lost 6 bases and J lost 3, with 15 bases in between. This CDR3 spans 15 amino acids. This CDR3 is CATSRNEPFYNEQFF. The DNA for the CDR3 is TGTGCCACCAGTAGGAATGAGCCATTCTACAATGAGCAGTTCTTC.

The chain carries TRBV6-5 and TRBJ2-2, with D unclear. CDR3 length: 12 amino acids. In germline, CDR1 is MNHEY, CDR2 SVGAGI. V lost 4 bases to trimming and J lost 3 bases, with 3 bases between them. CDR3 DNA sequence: TGTGCCAGCAGTTCTTACACCGGGGAGCTGTTTTTT. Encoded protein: CASSSYTGELFF.